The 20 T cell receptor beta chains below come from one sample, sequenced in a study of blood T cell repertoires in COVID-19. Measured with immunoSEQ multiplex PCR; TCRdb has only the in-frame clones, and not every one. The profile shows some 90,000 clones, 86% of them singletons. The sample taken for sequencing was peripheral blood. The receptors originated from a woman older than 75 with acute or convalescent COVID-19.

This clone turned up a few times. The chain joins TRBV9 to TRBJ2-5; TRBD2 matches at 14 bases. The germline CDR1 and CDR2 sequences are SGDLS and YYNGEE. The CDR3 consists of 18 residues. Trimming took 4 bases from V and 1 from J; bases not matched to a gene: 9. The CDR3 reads CASSRGTSGGRLQETQYF. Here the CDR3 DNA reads TGTGCCAGCAGCCGAGGGACTAGCGGGGGACGGCTCCAAGAGACCCAGTACTTC.

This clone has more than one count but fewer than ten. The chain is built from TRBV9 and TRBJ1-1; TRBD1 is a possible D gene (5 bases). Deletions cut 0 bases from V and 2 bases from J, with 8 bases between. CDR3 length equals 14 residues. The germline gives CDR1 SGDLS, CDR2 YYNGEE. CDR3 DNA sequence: TGTGCCAGCAGCGTAGGACAGATTAACACTGAAGCTTTCTTT. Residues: CASSVGQINTEAFF. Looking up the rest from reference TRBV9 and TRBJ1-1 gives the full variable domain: DSGVTQTPKHLITATGQRVTLRCSPRSGDLSVYWYQQSLDQGLQFLIQYYNGEERAKGNILERFSAQQFPDLHSELNLSSLELGDSALYFCASSVGQINTEAFFGQGTRLTVV.

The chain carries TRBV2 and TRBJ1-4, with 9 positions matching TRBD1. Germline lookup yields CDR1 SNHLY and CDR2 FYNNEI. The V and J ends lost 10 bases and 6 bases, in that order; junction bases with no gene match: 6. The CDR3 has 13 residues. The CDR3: CATFRDRDEKLFF. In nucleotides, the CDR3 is TGTGCCACCTTCCGGGACAGGGATGAAAAACTGTTTTTT.

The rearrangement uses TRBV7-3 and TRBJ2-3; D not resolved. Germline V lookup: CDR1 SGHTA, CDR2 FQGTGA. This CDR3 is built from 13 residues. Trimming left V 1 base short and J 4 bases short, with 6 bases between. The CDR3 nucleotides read TGTGCCAGCAGCTTAAGTGGCCCAGATACGCAGTATTTT. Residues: CASSLSGPDTQYF.

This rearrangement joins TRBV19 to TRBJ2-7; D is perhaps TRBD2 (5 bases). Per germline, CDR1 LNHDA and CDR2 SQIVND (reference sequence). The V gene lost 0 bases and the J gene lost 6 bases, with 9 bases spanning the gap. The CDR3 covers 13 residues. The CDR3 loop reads CASSIDPAGEQYF. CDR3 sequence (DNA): TGTGCCAGTAGTATAGATCCCGCGGGCGAGCAGTACTTC.

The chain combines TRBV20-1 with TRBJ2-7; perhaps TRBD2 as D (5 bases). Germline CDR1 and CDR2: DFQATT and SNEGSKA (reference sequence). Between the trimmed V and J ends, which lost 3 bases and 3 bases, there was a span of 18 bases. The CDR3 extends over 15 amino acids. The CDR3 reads CSASVRGSVYYEQYF. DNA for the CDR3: TGCAGTGCTAGTGTTAGAGGGAGTGTTTACTACGAGCAGTACTTC.

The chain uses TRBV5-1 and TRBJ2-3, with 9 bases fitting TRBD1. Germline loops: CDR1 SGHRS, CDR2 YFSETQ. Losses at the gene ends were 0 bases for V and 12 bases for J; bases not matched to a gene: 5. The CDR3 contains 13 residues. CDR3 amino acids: CASSLAATGGQYF. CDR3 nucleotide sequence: TGCGCCAGCAGCTTGGCCGCGACAGGGGGACAGTATTTT.

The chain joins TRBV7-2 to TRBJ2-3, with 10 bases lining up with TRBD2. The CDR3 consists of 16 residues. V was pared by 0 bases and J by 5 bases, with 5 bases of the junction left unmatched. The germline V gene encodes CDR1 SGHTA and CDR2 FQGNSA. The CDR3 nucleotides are TGTGCCAGCAGCTTAGCCTCTAGCGGGGGTCTAGATACGCAGTATTTT. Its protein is CASSLASSGGLDTQYF.

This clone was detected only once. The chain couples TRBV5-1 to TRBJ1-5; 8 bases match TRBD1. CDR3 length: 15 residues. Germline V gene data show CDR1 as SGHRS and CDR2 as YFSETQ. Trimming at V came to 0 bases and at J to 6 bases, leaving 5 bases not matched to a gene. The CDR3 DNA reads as TGCGCCAGCAGCTTGGATGGACAGGGAGGTCAGCCCCAGCATTTT. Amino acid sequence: CASSLDGQGGQPQHF.

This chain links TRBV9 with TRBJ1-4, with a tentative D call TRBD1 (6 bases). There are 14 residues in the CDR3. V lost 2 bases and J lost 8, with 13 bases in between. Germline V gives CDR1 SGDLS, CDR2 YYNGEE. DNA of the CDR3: TGTGCCAGCAGCGTGTCGGGGGGCGGCGAAAAACTGTTTTTT. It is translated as CASSVSGGGEKLFF.

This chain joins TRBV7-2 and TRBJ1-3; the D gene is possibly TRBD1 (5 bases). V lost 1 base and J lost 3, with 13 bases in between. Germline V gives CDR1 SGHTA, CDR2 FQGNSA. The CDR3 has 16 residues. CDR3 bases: TGTGCCAGCAGCTTAGTTGGCGCCGGGGGTGGAAACACCATATATTTT. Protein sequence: CASSLVGAGGGNTIYF. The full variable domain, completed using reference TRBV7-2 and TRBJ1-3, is GAGVSQSPSNKVTEKGKDVELRCDPISGHTALYWYRQSLGQGLEFLIYFQGNSAPDKSGLPSDRFSAERTGGSVSTLTIQRTQQEDSAVYLCASSLVGAGGGNTIYFGEGSWLTVV.

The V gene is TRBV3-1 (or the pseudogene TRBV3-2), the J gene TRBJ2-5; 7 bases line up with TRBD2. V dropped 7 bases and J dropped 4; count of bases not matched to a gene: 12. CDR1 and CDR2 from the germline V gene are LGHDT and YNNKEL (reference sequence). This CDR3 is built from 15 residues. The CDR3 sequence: CASIWGGLVPETQYF. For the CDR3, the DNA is TGTGCCAGCATTTGGGGGGGATTAGTCCCAGAGACCCAGTACTTC.

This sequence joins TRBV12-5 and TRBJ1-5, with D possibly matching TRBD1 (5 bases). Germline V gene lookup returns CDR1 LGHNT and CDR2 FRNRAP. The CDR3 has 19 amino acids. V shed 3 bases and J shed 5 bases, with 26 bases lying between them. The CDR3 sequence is CASGLIRELPPFQDQPQHF. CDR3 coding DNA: TGTGCTAGTGGTTTAATCAGGGAACTCCCCCCTTTCCAGGATCAGCCCCAGCATTTT. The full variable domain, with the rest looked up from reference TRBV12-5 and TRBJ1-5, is DARVTQTPRHKVTEMGQEVTMRCQPILGHNTVFWYRQTMMQGLELLAYFRNRAPLDDSGMPKDRFSAEMPDATLATLKIQPSEPRDSAVYFCASGLIRELPPFQDQPQHFGDGTRLSIL.

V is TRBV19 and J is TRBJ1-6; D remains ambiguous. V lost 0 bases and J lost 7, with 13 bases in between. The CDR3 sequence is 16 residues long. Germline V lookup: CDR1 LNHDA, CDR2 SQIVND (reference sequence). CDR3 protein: CASSIDETFQNSPLHF. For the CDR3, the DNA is TGTGCCAGTAGTATAGATGAGACATTTCAAAATTCACCCCTCCACTTT.

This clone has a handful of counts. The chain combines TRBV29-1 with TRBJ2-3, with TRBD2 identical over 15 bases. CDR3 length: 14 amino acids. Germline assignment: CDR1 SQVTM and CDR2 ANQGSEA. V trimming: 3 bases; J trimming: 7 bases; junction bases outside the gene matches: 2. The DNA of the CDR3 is TGCAGCGTTGACGGACTAGCGGGGGGGTATACGCAGTATTTT. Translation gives CSVDGLAGGYTQYF.

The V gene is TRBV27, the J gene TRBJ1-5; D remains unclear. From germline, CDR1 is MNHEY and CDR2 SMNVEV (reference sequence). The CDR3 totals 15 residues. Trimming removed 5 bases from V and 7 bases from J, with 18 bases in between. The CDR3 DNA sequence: TGTGCCAGCAGTCCTACGAGGCCGTCGAAGCAGCCCCAGCATTTT. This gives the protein CASSPTRPSKQPQHF.

The CDR3 coding sequence is TGTGCCAGCACCTACCCCGGGCGGGGGGTTGAGCAGTTCTTC. As protein: CASTYPGRGVEQFF. V and J are TRBV2 and TRBJ2-1; 8 bases align to TRBD2. Trimming at V came to 7 bases and at J to 9 bases, leaving 11 bases not matched to a gene. Looked up from germline, CDR1 is SNHLY and CDR2 is FYNNEI. The CDR3 consists of 14 residues.

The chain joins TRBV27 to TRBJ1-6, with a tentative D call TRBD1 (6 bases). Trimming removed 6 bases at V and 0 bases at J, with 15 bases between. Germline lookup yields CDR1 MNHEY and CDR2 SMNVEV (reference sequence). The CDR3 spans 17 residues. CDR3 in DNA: TGTGCCAGCAGGGTGCGGGGGCAGAGCTCCTATAATTCACCCCTCCACTTT. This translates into CASRVRGQSSYNSPLHF.

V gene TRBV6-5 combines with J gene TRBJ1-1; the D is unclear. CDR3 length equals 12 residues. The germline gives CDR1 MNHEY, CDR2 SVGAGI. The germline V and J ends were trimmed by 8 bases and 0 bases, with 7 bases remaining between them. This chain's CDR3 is CASGRVNTEAFF. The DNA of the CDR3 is TGTGCCAGCGGTCGGGTGAACACTGAAGCTTTCTTT.

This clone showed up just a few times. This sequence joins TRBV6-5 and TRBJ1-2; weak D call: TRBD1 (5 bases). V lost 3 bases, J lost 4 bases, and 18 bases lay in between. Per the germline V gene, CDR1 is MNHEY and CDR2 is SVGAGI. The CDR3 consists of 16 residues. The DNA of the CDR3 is TGTGCCAGCAGTTATTTAGGGGCGCCCGATCCCTATGGCTACACCTTC. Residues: CASSYLGAPDPYGYTF.